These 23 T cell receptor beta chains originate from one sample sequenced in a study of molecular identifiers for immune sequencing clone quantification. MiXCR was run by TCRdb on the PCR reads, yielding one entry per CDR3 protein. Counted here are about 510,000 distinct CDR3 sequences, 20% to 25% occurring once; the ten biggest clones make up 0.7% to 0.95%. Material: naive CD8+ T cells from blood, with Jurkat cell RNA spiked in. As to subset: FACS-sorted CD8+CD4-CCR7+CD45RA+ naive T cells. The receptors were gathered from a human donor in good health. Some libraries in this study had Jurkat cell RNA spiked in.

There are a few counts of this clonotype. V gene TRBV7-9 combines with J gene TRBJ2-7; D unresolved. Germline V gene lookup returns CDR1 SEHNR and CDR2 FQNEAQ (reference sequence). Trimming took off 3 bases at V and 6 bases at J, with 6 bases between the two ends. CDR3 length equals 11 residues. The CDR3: CASSFVVEQYF. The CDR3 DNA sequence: TGTGCCAGCAGCTTTGTCGTCGAGCAGTACTTC.

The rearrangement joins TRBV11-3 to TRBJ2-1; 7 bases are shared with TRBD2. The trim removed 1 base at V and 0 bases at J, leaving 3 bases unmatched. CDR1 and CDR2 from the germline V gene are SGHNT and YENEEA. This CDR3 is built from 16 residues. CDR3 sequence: CASSLGEGYSYNEQFF. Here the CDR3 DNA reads TGTGCCAGCAGCTTAGGGGAGGGTTACTCCTACAATGAGCAGTTCTTC.

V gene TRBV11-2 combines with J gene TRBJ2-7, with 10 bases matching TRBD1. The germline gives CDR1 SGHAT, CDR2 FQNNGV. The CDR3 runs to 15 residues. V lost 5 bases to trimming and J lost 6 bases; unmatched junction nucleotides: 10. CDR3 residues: CASSPLIGQGGEQYF. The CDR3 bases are TGTGCCAGCAGCCCCTTGATAGGACAGGGGGGCGAGCAGTACTTC.

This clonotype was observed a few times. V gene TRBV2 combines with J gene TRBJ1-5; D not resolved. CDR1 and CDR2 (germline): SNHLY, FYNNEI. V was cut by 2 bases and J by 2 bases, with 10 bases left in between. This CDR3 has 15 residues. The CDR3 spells CASSELRGGNQPQHF. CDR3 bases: TGTGCCAGCAGTGAACTACGGGGTGGCAATCAGCCCCAGCATTTT.

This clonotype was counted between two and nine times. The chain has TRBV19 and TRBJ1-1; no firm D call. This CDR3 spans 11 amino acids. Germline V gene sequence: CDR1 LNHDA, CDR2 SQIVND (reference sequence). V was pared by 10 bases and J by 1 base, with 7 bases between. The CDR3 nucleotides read TGTGCCACCCTGCAGAACACTGAAGCTTTCTTT. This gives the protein CATLQNTEAFF.

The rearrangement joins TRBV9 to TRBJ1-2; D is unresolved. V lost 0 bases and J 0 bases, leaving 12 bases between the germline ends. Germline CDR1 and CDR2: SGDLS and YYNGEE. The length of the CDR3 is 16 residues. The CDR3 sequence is CASSVDTSRANYGYTF. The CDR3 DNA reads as TGTGCCAGCAGCGTAGACACCTCCCGAGCTAACTATGGCTACACCTTC.

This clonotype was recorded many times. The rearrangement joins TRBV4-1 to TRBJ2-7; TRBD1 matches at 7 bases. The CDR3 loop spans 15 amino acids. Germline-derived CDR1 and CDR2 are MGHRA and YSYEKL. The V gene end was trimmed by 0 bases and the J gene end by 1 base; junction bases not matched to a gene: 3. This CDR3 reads CASSQESRGSYEQYF. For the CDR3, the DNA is TGCGCCAGCAGCCAAGAGTCCAGGGGGTCCTACGAGCAGTACTTC.

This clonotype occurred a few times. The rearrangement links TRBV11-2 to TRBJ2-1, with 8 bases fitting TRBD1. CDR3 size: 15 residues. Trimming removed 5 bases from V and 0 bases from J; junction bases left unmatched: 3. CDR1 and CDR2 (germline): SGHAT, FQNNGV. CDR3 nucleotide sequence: TGTGCCAGCAGCGGACAGGGTAGCTCCTACAATGAGCAGTTCTTC. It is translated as CASSGQGSSYNEQFF.

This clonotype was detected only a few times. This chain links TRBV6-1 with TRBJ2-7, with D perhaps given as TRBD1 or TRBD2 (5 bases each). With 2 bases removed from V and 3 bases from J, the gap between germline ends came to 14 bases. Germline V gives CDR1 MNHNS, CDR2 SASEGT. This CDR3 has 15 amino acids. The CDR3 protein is CASSESGTQHYEQYF. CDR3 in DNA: TGTGCCAGCAGTGAATCAGGGACCCAACACTACGAGCAGTACTTC.

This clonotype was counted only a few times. CDR3 sequence: CASSPYVGTDTQYF. The CDR3 DNA is TGTGCCAGCAGTCCATACGTCGGCACAGATACGCAGTATTTT. The chain carries TRBV6-5 and TRBJ2-3, with no clear D. CDR1 and CDR2 from the germline V gene are MNHEY and SVGAGI. This CDR3 is 14 amino acids long. V was cut by 5 bases and J by 1 base, with 10 bases left in between.

CDR3 residues: CATSDFDLTTNTGELFF. The CDR3 bases are TGTGCCACCAGTGATTTCGACTTAACAACGAACACCGGGGAGCTGTTTTTT. This rearrangement joins TRBV24-1 to TRBJ2-2; D is ambiguous. V gave up 1 base and J gave up 0 bases, with 11 bases separating them. CDR3 length: 17 amino acids. Germline V CDR1 and CDR2: KGHDR, SFDVKD.

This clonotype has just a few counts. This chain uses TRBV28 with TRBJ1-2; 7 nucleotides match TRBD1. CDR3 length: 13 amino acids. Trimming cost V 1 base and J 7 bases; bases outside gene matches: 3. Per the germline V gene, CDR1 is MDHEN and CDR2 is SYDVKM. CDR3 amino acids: CASSLLQGTGYTF. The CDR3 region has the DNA TGTGCCAGCAGTTTATTACAGGGGACTGGCTACACCTTC.

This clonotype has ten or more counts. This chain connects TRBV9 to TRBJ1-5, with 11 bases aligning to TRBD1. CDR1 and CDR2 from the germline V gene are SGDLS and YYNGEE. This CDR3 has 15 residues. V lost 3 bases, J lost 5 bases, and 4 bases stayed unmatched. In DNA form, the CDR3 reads TGTGCCAGCAGCGGGACAGGGGGCGCAGATCAGCCCCAGCATTTT. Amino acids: CASSGTGGADQPQHF.

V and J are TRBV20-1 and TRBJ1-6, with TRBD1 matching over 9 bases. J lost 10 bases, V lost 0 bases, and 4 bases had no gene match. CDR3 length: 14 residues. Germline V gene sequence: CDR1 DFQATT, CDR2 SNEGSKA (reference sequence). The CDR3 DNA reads TGCAGTGCTAGAGAGGGACAGGGTAACTCACCCCTCCACTTT. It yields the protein CSAREGQGNSPLHF.

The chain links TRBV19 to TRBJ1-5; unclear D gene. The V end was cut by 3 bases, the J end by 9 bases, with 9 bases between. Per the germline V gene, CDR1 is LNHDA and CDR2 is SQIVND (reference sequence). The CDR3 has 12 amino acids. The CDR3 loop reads CASSIALGPQHF. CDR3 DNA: TGTGCCAGTAGTATCGCTCTCGGGCCCCAGCATTTT.

In DNA form, the CDR3 reads TGCGCCAGCAGCCATGGGTGGAGGGCCGACACCGGGGAGCTGTTTTTT. Amino acid sequence: CASSHGWRADTGELFF. The chain joins TRBV4-3 to TRBJ2-2; D perhaps matches TRBD2 (6 bases). Germline V gene data show CDR1 as LGHNA and CDR2 as YSLEER. Trimming cost V 3 bases and J 3 bases, with 14 bases left between them. The CDR3 covers 16 residues.

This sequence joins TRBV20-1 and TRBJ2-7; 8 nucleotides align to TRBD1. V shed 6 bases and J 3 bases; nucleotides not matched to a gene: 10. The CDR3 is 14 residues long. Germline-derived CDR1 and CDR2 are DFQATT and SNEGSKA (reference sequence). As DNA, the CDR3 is TGCAGTGCACTCAGCCCGGACAGGGACTACGAGCAGTACTTC. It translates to CSALSPDRDYEQYF.

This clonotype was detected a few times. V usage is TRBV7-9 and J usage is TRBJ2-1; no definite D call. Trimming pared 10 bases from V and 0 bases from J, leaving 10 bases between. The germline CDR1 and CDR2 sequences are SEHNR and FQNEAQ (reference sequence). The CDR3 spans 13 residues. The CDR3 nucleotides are TGTGCCATCCCGACGACCTCCTACAATGAGCAGTTCTTC. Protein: CAIPTTSYNEQFF.

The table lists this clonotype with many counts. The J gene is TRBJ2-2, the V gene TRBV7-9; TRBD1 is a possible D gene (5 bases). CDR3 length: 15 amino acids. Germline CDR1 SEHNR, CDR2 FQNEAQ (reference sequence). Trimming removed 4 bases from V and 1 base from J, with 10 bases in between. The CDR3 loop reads CASSSPGQNTGELFF. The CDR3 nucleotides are TGTGCCAGCAGCTCACCCGGACAGAACACCGGGGAGCTGTTTTTT.

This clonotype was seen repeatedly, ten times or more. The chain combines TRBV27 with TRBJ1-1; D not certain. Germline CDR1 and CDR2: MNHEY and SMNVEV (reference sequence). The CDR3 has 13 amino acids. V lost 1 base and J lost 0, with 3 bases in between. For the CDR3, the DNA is TGTGCCAGCAGTTTATGGCTGAACACTGAAGCTTTCTTT. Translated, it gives CASSLWLNTEAFF.

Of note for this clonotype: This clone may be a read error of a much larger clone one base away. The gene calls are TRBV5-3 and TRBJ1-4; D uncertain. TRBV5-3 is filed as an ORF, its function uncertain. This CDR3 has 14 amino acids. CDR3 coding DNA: TGTGCCAGCAGCTTCGTAGGGTTGGGTGAAAAACCGTTTTTT. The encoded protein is CASSFVGLGEKPFF.

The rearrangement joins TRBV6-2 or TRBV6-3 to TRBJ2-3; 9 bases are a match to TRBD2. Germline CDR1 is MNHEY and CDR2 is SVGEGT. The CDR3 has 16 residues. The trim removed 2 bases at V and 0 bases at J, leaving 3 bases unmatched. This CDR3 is CASSYERGASTDTQYF. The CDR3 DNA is TGTGCCAGCAGTTACGAGCGGGGGGCGAGCACAGATACGCAGTATTTT.

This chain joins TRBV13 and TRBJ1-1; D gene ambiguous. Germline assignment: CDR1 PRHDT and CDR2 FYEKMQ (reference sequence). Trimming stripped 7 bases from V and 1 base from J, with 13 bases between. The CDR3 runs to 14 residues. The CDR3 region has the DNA TGTGCCAGCATCCTCCGGTGGGCGAACACTGAAGCTTTCTTT. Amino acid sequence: CASILRWANTEAFF. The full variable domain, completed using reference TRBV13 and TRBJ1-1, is AAGVIQSPRHLIKEKRETATLKCYPIPRHDTVYWYQQGPGQDPQFLISFYEKMQSDKGSIPDRFSAQQFSDYHSELNMSSLELGDSALYFCASILRWANTEAFFGQGTRLTVV.